The 24 T cell receptor beta chains presented below share a single source sample, sequenced in a study of T cell repertoires in cytomegalovirus infection. Their cognate antigens are unknown. TCRdb passed the reads through MiXCR, listing each CDR3 protein once. The table records about 340,000 distinct CDR3 sequences, about 29% of them present only once. The sample here was cultured PBMCs, taken from culture after CMV antigen stimulation. These receptors were collected from a human donor in good health (CMV status not recorded). Some clones in this sample may be carry-over from other donors' samples.

Comment on this clonotype: Being one base from a much bigger clone, this may be a read error. The J gene is TRBJ1-4, the V gene TRBV4-1, with a possible D match to TRBD1 (6 bases). The CDR3 extends over 17 amino acids. The V gene's germline CDR1 is MGHRA and CDR2 YSYEKL. The CDR3 sequence: CASSHYSHSEGDENLFF. The CDR3 DNA is TGCGCCAGCAGCCATTACTCGCACTCCGAGGGGGACGAAAATCTGTTTTTT.

This clonotype was seen a handful of times. J is TRBJ1-2 and V is TRBV19, with 9 bases matching TRBD1. V lost 5 bases, J lost 4 bases, and 11 bases stayed unmatched. Germline CDR1 and CDR2: LNHDA and SQIVND (reference sequence). The CDR3 length is 16 residues. The CDR3 loop is CASSPRQGGMVYGYTF. CDR3 DNA: TGTGCCAGTAGTCCCAGACAGGGGGGAATGGTCTATGGCTACACCTTC.

The genes are TRBV10-3 and TRBJ2-3; D may be TRBD2 (6 bases). CDR1 is ENHRY and CDR2 is SYGVKD in the germline V gene. The length of the CDR3 is 16 residues. V was pared by 2 bases and J by 7 bases, with 19 bases between. CDR3 residues: CAISEGASETPNTQYF. Here the CDR3 DNA reads TGTGCCATCAGTGAGGGGGCTAGCGAGACACCGAATACGCAGTATTTT.

In its sample, this clonotype was seen a few times. The gene calls are TRBV7-2 and TRBJ2-7; D is possibly TRBD2 (6 bases). Germline CDR1 reads SGHTA; CDR2 reads FQGNSA. Trimming stripped 4 bases from V and 6 bases from J, with 13 bases between. The CDR3 spans 13 residues. The chain's CDR3 is CASSYTSQIEQYF. CDR3 DNA: TGTGCCAGCAGCTATACTAGCCAGATCGAGCAGTACTTC.

In this sample, this clonotype turned up a few times. This chain links TRBV9 with TRBJ2-3; TRBD2 might be the D (6 bases). The V gene lost 4 bases and the J gene lost 1 base, with 13 bases spanning the gap. The germline CDR1 and CDR2 sequences are SGDLS and YYNGEE. CDR3 length: 15 amino acids. Written as DNA, the CDR3 is TGTGCCAGCAGCCCCGCCGGCGGGGGCACAGATACGCAGTATTTT. It translates to CASSPAGGGTDTQYF. Combining the CDR3 with reference TRBV9 and TRBJ2-3 gives the whole variable domain DSGVTQTPKHLITATGQRVTLRCSPRSGDLSVYWYQQSLDQGLQFLIQYYNGEERAKGNILERFSAQQFPDLHSELNLSSLELGDSALYFCASSPAGGGTDTQYFGPGTRLTVL.

V usage is TRBV7-6 and J usage is TRBJ1-1; a weak D match, TRBD1 (6 bases). The germline CDR1 and CDR2 sequences are SGHVS and FNYEAQ. The germline V and J ends were trimmed by 5 bases and 4 bases, with 14 bases remaining between them. The CDR3 sequence is 14 residues long. The CDR3 DNA follows: TGTGCCAGCAGCCACAGGGTTTCTGGCACTGAAGCTTTCTTT. It codes for CASSHRVSGTEAFF.

V usage is TRBV6-1 and J usage is TRBJ1-1, with D possibly being TRBD1 (5 bases). The CDR3 has 15 amino acids. Between the trimmed V and J ends, which lost 5 bases and 11 bases, there was a span of 24 bases. The germline V gene has CDR1 MNHNS and CDR2 SASEGT. CDR3 sequence reads: CASSSGRLGAGLAFF. The CDR3 region has the DNA TGTGCCAGCAGTTCGGGACGACTAGGGGCCGGATTGGCTTTCTTT.

V usage is TRBV4-2 and J usage is TRBJ2-7; D gene unclear. The V end lost 0 bases, the J end lost 3 bases, and 6 bases lay between the germline ends. Germline CDR1 LGHNA, CDR2 YNFKEQ. CDR3 size: 13 residues. The CDR3 bases are TGTGCCAGCAGCCAAGATGGCGGCTACGAGCAGTACTTC. This sequence encodes CASSQDGGYEQYF.

CDR3 sequence: CASSVEKLFF. The CDR3 coding sequence is TGTGCCAGCAGTGTCGAAAAACTGTTTTTT. The chain couples TRBV2 to TRBJ1-4; D is uncertain. With 4 bases removed from V and 8 bases from J, the gap between germline ends came to 2 bases. This CDR3 contains 10 residues. Per germline, CDR1 SNHLY and CDR2 FYNNEI.

This clonotype was detected only a few times. The gene calls are TRBV6-1 and TRBJ2-1; possibly TRBD2 for D (5 bases). The CDR3 loop spans 12 amino acids. Trimming took off 6 bases at V and 7 bases at J, with 10 bases between the two ends. Germline values: CDR1 MNHNS, CDR2 SASEGT. In DNA, the CDR3 is TGTGCCAGCAGGGCTAGCAGAAATGAGCAGTTCTTC. It encodes CASRASRNEQFF.

This clonotype was counted between two and nine times. The chain couples TRBV7-9 to TRBJ2-2; TRBD2 aligns across 13 bases. Unmatched junction bases numbered 10, after V lost 5 bases and J lost 4 bases. CDR1 and CDR2 (germline): SEHNR, FQNEAQ (reference sequence). The CDR3 sequence is 18 residues long. The CDR3 DNA is TGTGCCAGCAGCACTGGGACTAGCGGGAAGGGGTTCACCGGGGAGCTGTTTTTT. Encoded protein: CASSTGTSGKGFTGELFF.

The chain joins TRBV29-1 to TRBJ1-1; D is unresolved. V was trimmed by 1 base and J by 4 bases, leaving 7 bases between them. The CDR3 extends over 12 amino acids. Germline V gene lookup returns CDR1 SQVTM and CDR2 ANQGSEA. The CDR3 reads CSVEGKGTEAFF. The CDR3 bases are TGCAGCGTTGAAGGTAAGGGCACTGAAGCTTTCTTT.

V is TRBV2 and J is TRBJ2-7, with 10 bases fitting TRBD2. The junction had 14 bases not matched to a gene; V was cut back by 6 bases and J by 3 bases. This CDR3 is built from 17 residues. Per germline, CDR1 SNHLY and CDR2 FYNNEI. This CDR3 is CASSHKGLAEYIYEQYF. Written as DNA, the CDR3 is TGTGCCAGCAGCCATAAAGGACTAGCGGAATACATCTACGAGCAGTACTTC.

The sample holds a few counts of this clonotype. The chain combines TRBV6-6 with TRBJ2-7; D may be TRBD1 (6 bases). The ends were cut back, 0 bases at V and 0 bases at J, with 12 bases in the middle. This CDR3 contains 16 residues. The V gene's germline CDR1 is MNHNY and CDR2 SVGAGI (reference sequence). The CDR3 DNA reads as TGTGCCAGCAGTTACTCGATGGACAGTCCCTCCTACGAGCAGTACTTC. Amino acids: CASSYSMDSPSYEQYF.

This sequence joins TRBV4-2 and TRBJ2-6, with D perhaps matching TRBD2 (5 bases). This CDR3 comprises 16 residues. Germline loops: CDR1 LGHNA, CDR2 YNFKEQ. The V and J ends lost 4 bases and 0 bases respectively, with 10 bases between them. The CDR3 is CASSPDYSSGANVLTF. The CDR3 region has the DNA TGTGCCAGCAGCCCCGACTACTCCTCTGGGGCCAACGTCCTGACTTTC.

The rearrangement joins TRBV10-3 to TRBJ2-5; D may be TRBD2 (6 bases). The V and J ends lost 6 bases and 4 bases respectively, with 18 bases between them. The CDR3 has 15 amino acids. The germline V gene encodes CDR1 ENHRY and CDR2 SYGVKD. This chain's CDR3 is CAIRRSGLTGETQYF. DNA of the CDR3: TGTGCCATCAGGCGTAGCGGTCTCACAGGAGAGACCCAGTACTTC.

The gene calls are TRBV6-6 and TRBJ2-6, with D unclear. The V gene's germline CDR1 is MNHNY and CDR2 SVGAGI (reference sequence). Trimming stripped 6 bases from V and 1 base from J, with 10 bases between. This CDR3 has 15 residues. The CDR3: CASSISDSGANVLTF. CDR3 nucleotides: TGTGCCAGCAGCATCTCAGATTCTGGGGCCAACGTCCTGACTTTC.

This clonotype showed up many times. V gene TRBV28 combines with J gene TRBJ2-5, with D possibly matching TRBD2 (5 bases). This CDR3 spans 13 amino acids. Per the germline V gene, CDR1 is MDHEN and CDR2 is SYDVKM. Trimming took 7 bases from V and 1 from J, leaving 10 bases between them. DNA for the CDR3: TGTGCCAGCAAGGGAGCCATCCAAGAGACCCAGTACTTC. Its protein product is CASKGAIQETQYF.

A single count supports this clonotype. The conserved phenylalanine or tryptophan is not found at the CDR3 terminus, so this likely reflects a read error. The V gene is TRBV5-6, the J gene TRBJ2-1; D gene uncertain. Trimming removed 0 bases from V and 0 bases from J, with 10 bases in between. The CDR3 has 16 residues. The V gene's germline CDR1 is SGHDT and CDR2 YYEEEE. As DNA, the CDR3 is TGTGCCAGCAGCTTGGGTGGCAGGAGCTCCTACAATGAGCAGTTCTCC. It yields the protein CASSLGGRSSYNEQFS.

The chain recombines TRBV5-6 with TRBJ1-6; the match to TRBD1 covers 8 bases. Germline V lookup: CDR1 SGHDT, CDR2 YYEEEE. This CDR3 has 15 amino acids. V gave up 0 bases and J gave up 10 bases; unmatched junction bases: 6. The CDR3 region is CASSLGTGNLSPLHF. The CDR3, as DNA: TGTGCCAGCAGCTTGGGGACAGGGAACCTATCACCCCTCCACTTT.

In its sample, this clonotype was seen a few times. This chain uses TRBV27 with TRBJ2-5; D is tentatively TRBD1 or TRBD2 (5 bases each). V was clipped by 5 bases and J by 2 bases, with 12 bases between them. There are 14 residues in the CDR3. Germline CDR1 and CDR2: MNHEY and SMNVEV (reference sequence). The CDR3 bases are TGTGCCAGCAGTCAATGGGACGGACAAGAGACCCAGTACTTC. Its protein product is CASSQWDGQETQYF.

This chain uses TRBV7-3 with TRBJ2-3; 7 nucleotides line up with TRBD1. After removal of 6 bases from V and 6 bases from J, the junction contained 9 bases not matched to a gene. The CDR3 extends over 14 amino acids. The germline V gene has CDR1 SGHTA and CDR2 FQGTGA. The CDR3 coding sequence is TGTGCCAGCAGTTCCACCCGACAGGGTGATACGCAGTATTTT. It yields the protein CASSSTRQGDTQYF.

The chain links TRBV6-5 to TRBJ2-3, with 7 bases identical to TRBD2. In germline, CDR1 is MNHEY, CDR2 SVGAGI. The CDR3 is 15 residues long. With V trimmed by 4 bases and J by 0 bases, 4 bases remained unmatched. Here the CDR3 DNA reads TGTGCCAGCAGTTGGAGGGACTATAGCACAGATACGCAGTATTTT. It yields the protein CASSWRDYSTDTQYF.

This clonotype turned up a few times. V usage is TRBV5-4 and J usage is TRBJ2-7; 12 bases agree with TRBD2. The CDR3 is 15 amino acids. Germline V lookup: CDR1 SGHNT, CDR2 YYREEE (reference sequence). The J segment lost 1 base and the V segment lost 4 bases, leaving 3 bases of the junction unmatched. This chain's CDR3 is CASSKTSGSSYEQYF. The CDR3 DNA is TGTGCCAGCAGCAAGACTAGCGGGAGTTCCTACGAGCAGTACTTC.